The 30 T cell receptor beta chains in this list originate from one sample, sequenced in a study of cytotoxic CD8 clonotypes in ibrutinib-treated CLL. TCRdb keeps only in-frame clones here, not all; method: immunoSEQ multiplex PCR. The top ten hold approximately 10% of the sample, which has some 200,000 clones, about four fifths seen once. This sample comprised PBMCs, obtained after 12 months of ibrutinib treatment. These receptors were obtained from a human donor with chronic lymphocytic leukemia.

The chain combines TRBV19 with TRBJ1-2; unclear D gene. Germline lookup yields CDR1 LNHDA and CDR2 SQIVND (reference sequence). Trimming removed 6 bases at V and 8 bases at J, with 16 bases between. The CDR3 loop spans 13 amino acids. The CDR3 here is CASRTTGAGGYTF. CDR3 bases: TGTGCCAGTAGGACGACGGGAGCGGGAGGCTACACCTTC. The whole variable domain, filled in from reference TRBV19 and TRBJ1-2, reads DGGITQSPKYLFRKEGQNVTLSCEQNLNHDAMYWYRQDPGQGLRLIYYSQIVNDFQKGDIAEGYSVSREKKESFPLTVTSAQKNPTAFYLCASRTTGAGGYTFGSGTRLTVV.

About this clone: Other nucleotide sequences from this sample produce the same CDR3. The chain joins TRBV2 to TRBJ1-5, with D tentatively TRBD1 (6 bases). The germline V gene encodes CDR1 SNHLY and CDR2 FYNNEI. This CDR3 is 14 amino acids long. Deletions cut 6 bases from V and 0 bases from J, with 9 bases between. The CDR3 DNA reads as TGTGCCAGCAGGCAGGGGAATAGCAATCAGCCCCAGCATTTT. Its protein product is CASRQGNSNQPQHF.

The chain carries TRBV9 and TRBJ2-1, with a tentative D call TRBD1 (6 bases). V lost 0 bases, J lost 2 bases, and 9 bases lay in between. The germline V gene encodes CDR1 SGDLS and CDR2 YYNGEE. The CDR3 runs to 15 residues. The CDR3 sequence: CASSVGDKTYNEQFF. For the CDR3, the DNA is TGTGCCAGCAGCGTAGGGGACAAAACCTACAATGAGCAGTTCTTC.

The chain carries TRBV28 and TRBJ2-1; 7 positions agree with TRBD2. Germline V lookup: CDR1 MDHEN, CDR2 SYDVKM. J lost 0 bases, V lost 7 bases, and 9 bases had no gene match. This CDR3 contains 16 residues. CDR3 sequence (DNA): TGTGCCAGCATGCCTAGCGGCCGTTTCTCCTACAATGAGCAGTTCTTC. As protein: CASMPSGRFSYNEQFF. Full variable domain (missing parts from reference TRBV28 and TRBJ2-1): DVKVTQSSRYLVKRTGEKVFLECVQDMDHENMFWYRQDPGLGLRLIYFSYDVKMKEKGDIPEGYSVSREKKERFSLILESASTNQTSMYLCASMPSGRFSYNEQFFGPGTRLTVL.

This clone was detected only once. The J gene is TRBJ2-6, the V gene TRBV7-6; no firm D call. V gave up 1 base and J gave up 2 bases, with 6 bases separating them. This CDR3 comprises 15 residues. Germline CDR1 and CDR2: SGHVS and FNYEAQ. In DNA, the CDR3 is TGTGCCAGCAGCTTAGGGCCAGCTGGGGCCAACGTCCTGACTTTC. It specifies CASSLGPAGANVLTF. The complete variable domain, with remaining parts taken from reference TRBV7-6 and TRBJ2-6, reads GAGVSQSPRYKVTKRGQDVALRCDPISGHVSLYWYRQALGQGPEFLTYFNYEAQQDKSGLPNDRFSAERPEGSISTLTIQRTEQRDSAMYRCASSLGPAGANVLTFGAGSRLTVL.

The chain joins TRBV9 to TRBJ2-1, with 7 bases that match TRBD2. Per germline, CDR1 SGDLS and CDR2 YYNGEE. The CDR3 length is 12 residues. V dropped 3 bases and J dropped 6; count of bases not matched to a gene: 0. The CDR3 loop reads CASSGLANEQFF. For the CDR3, the DNA is TGTGCCAGCAGCGGACTAGCCAATGAGCAGTTCTTC.

This clone was found a few times. The gene calls are TRBV19 and TRBJ2-5; 10 bases are shared with TRBD2. The V gene's germline CDR1 is LNHDA and CDR2 SQIVND (reference sequence). The CDR3 runs 16 residues. J was trimmed by 5 bases and V by 3 bases; bases with no gene match: 9. The CDR3 here is CASSMGWGLALETQYF. DNA of the CDR3: TGTGCCAGTAGTATGGGGTGGGGACTAGCGTTGGAGACCCAGTACTTC. The full variable domain, with the rest looked up from reference TRBV19 and TRBJ2-5, is DGGITQSPKYLFRKEGQNVTLSCEQNLNHDAMYWYRQDPGQGLRLIYYSQIVNDFQKGDIAEGYSVSREKKESFPLTVTSAQKNPTAFYLCASSMGWGLALETQYFGPGTRLLVL.

Concerning this clone: The sample carries other DNA sequences with the same CDR3. The rearrangement links TRBV18 to TRBJ2-3; D is unresolved. The germline V gene encodes CDR1 KGHSH and CDR2 LQKENI. CDR3 size: 12 residues. Trimming removed 3 bases at V and 0 bases at J, with 1 base between. Here the CDR3 reads CASSPSTDTQYF. The DNA for the CDR3 is TGTGCCAGCTCACCTAGCACAGATACGCAGTATTTT.

The rearrangement joins TRBV4-1 to TRBJ2-5, with a tentative D call TRBD1 (5 bases). The CDR3 loop spans 16 amino acids. Germline V lookup: CDR1 MGHRA, CDR2 YSYEKL. V was cut by 1 base and J by 5 bases, with 17 bases left in between. CDR3 amino acids: CASSQVGRTKQETQYF. CDR3 nucleotides: TGCGCCAGCAGCCAAGTAGGTCGGACAAAGCAGGAGACCCAGTACTTC.

The chain carries TRBV28 and TRBJ2-7; 9 positions match TRBD1. Germline CDR1 MDHEN, CDR2 SYDVKM. Trimming took 5 bases from V and 6 from J; bases not matched to a gene: 2. This CDR3 is 12 amino acids long. CDR3 amino acids: CASSRQGGEQYF. CDR3 coding DNA: TGTGCCAGCAGTCGACAGGGGGGCGAGCAGTACTTC.

The CDR3 loop is CASSPWTSIGGELFF. The CDR3 nucleotides read TGTGCCAGCAGTCCCTGGACCTCTATCGGCGGGGAGCTGTTTTTT. V gene TRBV6-6 combines with J gene TRBJ2-2, with D hard to call. The CDR3 spans 15 residues. Germline CDR1 is MNHNY and CDR2 is SVGAGI (reference sequence). Between the trimmed V and J ends, which lost 5 bases and 7 bases, there was a span of 17 bases.

The chain couples TRBV23-1 to TRBJ2-1, with D unresolved. TRBV23-1 is an ORF, with its function uncertain. This CDR3 contains 14 residues. Deletions cut 4 bases from V and 7 bases from J, with 14 bases between. The CDR3 sequence: CASSRAHPGNEQFF. The CDR3 bases are TGCGCCAGCAGTCGTGCGCATCCTGGGAATGAGCAGTTCTTC.

The chain has TRBV19 and TRBJ1-2, with D tentatively TRBD1 (5 bases). Trimming removed 1 base at V and 6 bases at J, with 15 bases between. Germline V CDR1 and CDR2: LNHDA, SQIVND (reference sequence). This CDR3 contains 15 residues. DNA for the CDR3: TGTGCCAGTAGTATAGCCCGGGACGGACGGGATGGCTACACCTTC. Translating it yields CASSIARDGRDGYTF.

V usage is TRBV19 and J usage is TRBJ1-5; TRBD1 is a possible D gene (5 bases). Germline lookup yields CDR1 LNHDA and CDR2 SQIVND (reference sequence). V dropped 6 bases and J dropped 4 bases, with 13 bases sitting between them. The CDR3 spans 14 residues. The CDR3 region is CASRLTDINQPQHF. DNA for the CDR3: TGTGCCAGTAGACTGACAGATATTAATCAGCCCCAGCATTTT.

The chain recombines TRBV19 with TRBJ2-7; D uncertain. The V and J ends lost 4 bases and 4 bases respectively, with 11 bases between them. Germline-derived CDR1 and CDR2 are LNHDA and SQIVND (reference sequence). The CDR3 loop spans 13 amino acids. CDR3 nucleotides: TGTGCCAGTAGTAGCGGCAGGAAATACGAGCAGTACTTC. Translation gives CASSSGRKYEQYF.

This clone has ten or more counts. V and J are TRBV18 and TRBJ2-5; D is unresolved. Germline CDR1 reads KGHSH; CDR2 reads LQKENI. V lost 0 bases and J lost 1, with 6 bases in between. The CDR3 totals 14 residues. The DNA for the CDR3 is TGTGCCAGCTCACCACCAGGAATCCAAGAGACCCAGTACTTC. Amino acids: CASSPPGIQETQYF. Full variable domain (rest looked up from reference TRBV18 and TRBJ2-5): NAGVMQNPRHLVRRRGQEARLRCSPMKGHSHVYWYRQLPEEGLKFMVYLQKENIIDESGMPKERFSAEFPKEGPSILRIQQVVRGDSAAYFCASSPPGIQETQYFGPGTRLLVL.

This rearrangement joins TRBV7-9 to TRBJ2-7, with TRBD2 as a possible D gene (6 bases). This CDR3 contains 16 residues. CDR1 and CDR2 (germline): SEHNR, FQNEAQ (reference sequence). Trimming removed 1 base at V and 2 bases at J, with 15 bases between. The CDR3 coding sequence is TGTGCCAGCAGCTTAGGAGGGGCGGGAACCGCCTACGAGCAGTACTTC. This gives the protein CASSLGGAGTAYEQYF. The full variable domain, in which reference TRBV7-9 and TRBJ2-7 provide the parts outside the CDR3, is DTGVSQNPRHKITKRGQNVTFRCDPISEHNRLYWYRQTLGQGPEFLTYFQNEAQLEKSRLLSDRFSAERPKGSFSTLEIQRTEQGDSAMYLCASSLGGAGTAYEQYFGPGTRLTVT.

The V gene is TRBV5-6, the J gene TRBJ1-1; the D is unclear. CDR3 length: 14 amino acids. Between the trimmed V and J ends, which lost 0 bases and 0 bases, there was a span of 6 bases. The germline gives CDR1 SGHDT, CDR2 YYEEEE. CDR3 sequence: CASSLEPLNTEAFF. The CDR3 DNA reads as TGTGCCAGCAGCTTGGAGCCCTTGAACACTGAAGCTTTCTTT.

V usage is TRBV11-2 and J usage is TRBJ2-7; D gene unclear. The CDR3 runs to 18 residues. CDR1 SGHAT and CDR2 FQNNGV come from the germline V gene. Trimming stripped 7 bases from V and 2 bases from J, with 27 bases between. CDR3 bases: TGTGCCAGCACCCTACCCCCTGAGGAGAGCCCCCTACCCTACGAGCAGTACTTC. It encodes CASTLPPEESPLPYEQYF. Full variable domain (outside the CDR3, taken from reference TRBV11-2 and TRBJ2-7): EAGVAQSPRYKIIEKRQSVAFWCNPISGHATLYWYQQILGQGPKLLIQFQNNGVVDDSQLPKDRFSAERLKGVDSTLKIQPAKLEDSAVYLCASTLPPEESPLPYEQYFGPGTRLTVT.

V gene TRBV28 combines with J gene TRBJ1-1; unclear D gene. The CDR3 is 13 residues long. Per germline, CDR1 MDHEN and CDR2 SYDVKM. V gave up 1 base and J gave up 5 bases, with 8 bases separating them. The CDR3 DNA is TGTGCCAGCAGTTTATTGGCAGCAACTGAAGCTTTCTTT. It codes for CASSLLAATEAFF.

This clone was seen a handful of times. V is TRBV5-1 and J is TRBJ1-4; 8 nucleotides line up with TRBD1. Germline lookup yields CDR1 SGHRS and CDR2 YFSETQ. V lost 4 bases to trimming and J lost 8 bases; unmatched junction nucleotides: 10. CDR3 length: 15 residues. The CDR3 sequence: CASSETGGKNEKLFF. DNA for the CDR3: TGCGCCAGCAGCGAAACAGGGGGTAAAAACGAAAAACTGTTTTTT. Combining the CDR3 with reference TRBV5-1 and TRBJ1-4 gives the whole variable domain KAGVTQTPRYLIKTRGQQVTLSCSPISGHRSVSWYQQTPGQGLQFLFEYFSETQRNKGNFPGRFSGRQFSNSRSEMNVSTLELGDSALYLCASSETGGKNEKLFFGSGTQLSVL.

There are a few counts of this clone. The rearrangement links TRBV15 to TRBJ2-7; 11 bases map to TRBD2. This CDR3 comprises 15 residues. The V and J ends lost 2 bases and 7 bases, in that order; junction bases with no gene match: 7. Germline CDR1 LNHNV, CDR2 YYDKDF (reference sequence). As DNA, the CDR3 is TGTGCCACCAGCAGAAGACTAGCGGGGACACGGGAGCAGTACTTC. Translating it yields CATSRRLAGTREQYF.

This chain links TRBV27 with TRBJ2-1; D might be TRBD1 (6 bases). V was trimmed by 6 bases and J by 8 bases, leaving 17 bases between them. The CDR3 is 14 amino acids. Germline lookup yields CDR1 MNHEY and CDR2 SMNVEV (reference sequence). Written as DNA, the CDR3 is TGTGCCAGCAGACTACAGGGCCCCCACCATGAGCAGTTCTTC. Encoded protein: CASRLQGPHHEQFF.

The chain links TRBV6-5 to TRBJ1-1; D is undetermined. CDR1 and CDR2 from the germline V gene are MNHEY and SVGAGI. The CDR3 loop spans 14 amino acids. The V and J ends lost 10 bases and 2 bases respectively, with 17 bases between them. CDR3 DNA sequence: TGTGCCACCGCCCTTGGGCACCGTAACACTGAAGCTTTCTTT. Protein: CATALGHRNTEAFF.

This sequence joins TRBV7-9 and TRBJ1-1; the D gene is possibly TRBD1 (5 bases). The CDR3 runs 12 residues. Trimming removed 1 base at V and 10 bases at J, with 10 bases between. Germline assignment: CDR1 SEHNR and CDR2 FQNEAQ (reference sequence). DNA for the CDR3: TGTGCCAGCAGCTTAGATCAGGGAGGAGCTTTCTTT. Translated: CASSLDQGGAFF.

This sequence joins TRBV6-6 and TRBJ2-5; perhaps TRBD2 as D (6 bases). This CDR3 region has 14 residues. The germline CDR1 and CDR2 sequences are MNHNY and SVGAGI (reference sequence). V dropped 2 bases and J dropped 5 bases, with 12 bases sitting between them. CDR3 sequence (DNA): TGTGCCAGCAGTTACGGGGCCAGCGGGGAGACCCAGTACTTC. This gives the protein CASSYGASGETQYF.

The chain employs TRBV5-1 and TRBJ2-5; a weak D match, TRBD1 (6 bases). Trimming took 4 bases from V and 2 from J, leaving 15 bases between them. The CDR3 spans 15 residues. Germline V gives CDR1 SGHRS, CDR2 YFSETQ. The CDR3 here is CASSLTGQIQETQYF. CDR3 coding DNA: TGCGCCAGCAGCCTAACAGGACAGATACAAGAGACCCAGTACTTC.

This clone was seen more than once but under ten times. The chain uses TRBV20-1 and TRBJ1-2; D not resolved. The V and J ends lost 5 bases and 4 bases respectively, with 8 bases between them. The germline CDR1 and CDR2 sequences are DFQATT and SNEGSKA (reference sequence). CDR3 length: 11 residues. The CDR3 loop reads CSARPRYGYTF. DNA of the CDR3: TGCAGTGCTCGTCCTCGCTATGGCTACACCTTC.

The V call is TRBV5-8, the J call TRBJ1-1; tentative D call: TRBD1 (5 bases). In germline, CDR1 is SGHTS, CDR2 YDEGEE. V shed 4 bases and J shed 1 base, with 11 bases lying between them. The CDR3 extends over 14 amino acids. The CDR3 loop is CASSAGLANTEAFF. The CDR3 DNA reads as TGTGCCAGCAGCGCAGGGTTGGCGAACACTGAAGCTTTCTTT.

This chain uses TRBV27 with TRBJ2-3; no clear D gene. V lost 6 bases to trimming and J lost 11 bases, with 18 bases between them. This CDR3 comprises 13 residues. The V gene's germline CDR1 is MNHEY and CDR2 SMNVEV (reference sequence). The CDR3 nucleotides are TGTGCCAGCAGCTATACTTGGACCCAAGGGCAGTATTTT. It encodes CASSYTWTQGQYF.